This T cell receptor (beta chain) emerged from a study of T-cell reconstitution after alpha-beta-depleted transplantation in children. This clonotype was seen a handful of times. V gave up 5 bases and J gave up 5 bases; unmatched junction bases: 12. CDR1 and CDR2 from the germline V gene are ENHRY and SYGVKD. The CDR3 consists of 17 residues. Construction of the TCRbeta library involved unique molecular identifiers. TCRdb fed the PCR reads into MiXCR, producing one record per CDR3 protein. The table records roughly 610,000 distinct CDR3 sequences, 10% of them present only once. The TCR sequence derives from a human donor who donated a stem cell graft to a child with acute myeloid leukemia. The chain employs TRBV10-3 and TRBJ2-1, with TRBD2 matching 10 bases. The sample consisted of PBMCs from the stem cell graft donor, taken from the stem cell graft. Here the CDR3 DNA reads TGTGCCATCAGTATAGTGCTAGCGGGAGAGTTGAACAATGAGCAGTTCTTC. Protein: CAISIVLAGELNNEQFF.